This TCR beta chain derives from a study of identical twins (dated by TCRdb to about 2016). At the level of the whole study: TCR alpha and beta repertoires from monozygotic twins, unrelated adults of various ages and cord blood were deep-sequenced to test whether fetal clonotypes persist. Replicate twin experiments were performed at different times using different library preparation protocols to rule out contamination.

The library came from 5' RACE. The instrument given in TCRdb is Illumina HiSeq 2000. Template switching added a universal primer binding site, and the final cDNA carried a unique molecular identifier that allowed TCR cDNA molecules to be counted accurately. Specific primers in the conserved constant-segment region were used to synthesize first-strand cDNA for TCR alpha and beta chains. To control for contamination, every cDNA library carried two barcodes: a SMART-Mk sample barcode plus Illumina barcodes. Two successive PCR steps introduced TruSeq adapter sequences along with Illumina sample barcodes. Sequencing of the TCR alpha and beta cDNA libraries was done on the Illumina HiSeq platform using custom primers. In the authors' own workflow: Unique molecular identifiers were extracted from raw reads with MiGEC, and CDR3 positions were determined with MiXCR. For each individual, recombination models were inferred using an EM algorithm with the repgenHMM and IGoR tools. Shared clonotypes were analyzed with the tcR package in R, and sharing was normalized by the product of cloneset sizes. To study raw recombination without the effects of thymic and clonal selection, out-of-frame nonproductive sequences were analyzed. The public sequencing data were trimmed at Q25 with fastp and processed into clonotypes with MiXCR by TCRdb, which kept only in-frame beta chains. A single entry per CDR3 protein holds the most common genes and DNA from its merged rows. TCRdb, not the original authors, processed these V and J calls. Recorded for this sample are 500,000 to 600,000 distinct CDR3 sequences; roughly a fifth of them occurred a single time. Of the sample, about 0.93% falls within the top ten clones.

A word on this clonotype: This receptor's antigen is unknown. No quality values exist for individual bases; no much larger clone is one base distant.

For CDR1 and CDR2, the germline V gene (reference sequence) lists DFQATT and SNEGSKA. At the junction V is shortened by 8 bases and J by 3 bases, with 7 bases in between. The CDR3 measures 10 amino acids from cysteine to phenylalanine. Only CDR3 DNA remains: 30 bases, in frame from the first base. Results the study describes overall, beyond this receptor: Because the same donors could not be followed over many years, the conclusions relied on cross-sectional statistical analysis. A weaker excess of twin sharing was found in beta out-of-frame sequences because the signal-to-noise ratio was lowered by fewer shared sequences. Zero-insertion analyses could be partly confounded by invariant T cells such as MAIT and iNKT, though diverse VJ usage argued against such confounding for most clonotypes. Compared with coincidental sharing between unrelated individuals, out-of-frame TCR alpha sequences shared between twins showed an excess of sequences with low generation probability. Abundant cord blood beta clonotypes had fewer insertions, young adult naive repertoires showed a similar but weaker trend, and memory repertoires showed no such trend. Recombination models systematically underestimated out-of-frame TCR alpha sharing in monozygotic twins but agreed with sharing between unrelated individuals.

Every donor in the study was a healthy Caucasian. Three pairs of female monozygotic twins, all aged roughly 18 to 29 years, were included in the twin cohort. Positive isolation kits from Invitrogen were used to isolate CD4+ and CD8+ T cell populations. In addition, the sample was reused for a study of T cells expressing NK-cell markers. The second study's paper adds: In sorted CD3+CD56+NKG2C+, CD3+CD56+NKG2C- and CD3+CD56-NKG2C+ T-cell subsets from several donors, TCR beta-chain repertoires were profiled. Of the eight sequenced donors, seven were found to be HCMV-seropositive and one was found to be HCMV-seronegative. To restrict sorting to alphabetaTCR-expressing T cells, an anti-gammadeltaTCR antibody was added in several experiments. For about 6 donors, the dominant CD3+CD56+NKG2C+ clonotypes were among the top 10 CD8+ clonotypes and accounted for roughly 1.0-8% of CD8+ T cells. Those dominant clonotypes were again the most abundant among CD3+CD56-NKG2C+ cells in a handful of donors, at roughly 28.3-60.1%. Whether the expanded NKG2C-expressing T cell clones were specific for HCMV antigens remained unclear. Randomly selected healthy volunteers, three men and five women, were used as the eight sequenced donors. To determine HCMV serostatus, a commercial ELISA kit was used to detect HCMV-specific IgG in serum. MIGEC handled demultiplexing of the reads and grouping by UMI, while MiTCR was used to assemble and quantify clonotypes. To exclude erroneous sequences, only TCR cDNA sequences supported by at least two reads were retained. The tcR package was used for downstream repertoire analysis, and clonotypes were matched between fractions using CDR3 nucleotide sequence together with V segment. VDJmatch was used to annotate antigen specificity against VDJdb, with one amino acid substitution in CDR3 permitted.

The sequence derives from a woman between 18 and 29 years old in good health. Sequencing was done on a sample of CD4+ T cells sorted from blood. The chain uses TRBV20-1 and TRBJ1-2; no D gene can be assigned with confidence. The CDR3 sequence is CSPSHYGYTF. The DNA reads TGCAGTCCCTCCCACTATGGCTACACCTTC.